This is a list of T cell receptor beta chains from one sample in a study of blood T cell repertoires in COVID-19. The method was immunoSEQ multiplex PCR; TCRdb's version includes in-frame clones alone and lacks a portion of them. The data contain 220,000 or so clones, about 80% of them singletons. The sample taken for sequencing was peripheral blood. The origin of the receptors is a woman aged 55-69 years with acute or convalescent COVID-19. Both conserved end residues are part of each CDR3. A D gene is named only where the DNA matches it firmly. Clone size is shown for a subset of rows, as once, few, many or a class of expanded clone.

V	D	size	J	CDR3	DNA
TRBV2	-	-	TRBJ2-5	CASSEGAGAQETQYF	TGTGCCAGCAGTGAAGGGGCGGGGGCCCAAGAGACCCAGTACTTC
TRBV19	TRBD1	-	TRBJ1-2	CASSSPGQGYGYTF	TGTGCCAGTAGTAGCCCGGGACAGGGCTATGGCTACACCTTC
TRBV29-1	-	-	TRBJ1-2	CSLQGRSGYTF	TGCAGCTTACAGGGCCGCAGCGGCTACACCTTC
TRBV6-6	-	-	TRBJ1-2	CASSRGGVGLPGTPNYGYTF	TGTGCCAGCAGTCGGGGAGGGGTAGGCCTTCCCGGCACCCCTAACTATGGCTACACCTTC
TRBV9	TRBD1	-	TRBJ2-7	CASSDRDRGREQYF	TGTGCCAGCAGCGACCGGGACAGGGGGAGGGAGCAGTACTTC
TRBV27	-	-	TRBJ2-7	CASNPGDSYEQYF	TGTGCCAGTAATCCGGGGGACTCCTACGAGCAGTACTTC
TRBV7-2	TRBD2	-	TRBJ2-7	CASSLGLAGYEQYF	TGTGCCAGCAGCTTGGGACTAGCGGGCTACGAGCAGTACTTC
TRBV11-1	TRBD2	-	TRBJ2-5	CASSLDPGGEETQYF	TGTGCCAGCAGCTTAGACCCCGGGGGGGAAGAGACCCAGTACTTC
TRBV30	-	-	TRBJ2-7	CAFSGTVLEQYF	TGTGCCTTCTCCGGGACTGTCCTCGAGCAGTACTTC
TRBV6-5	TRBD1	once	TRBJ1-1	CASSKQGGTEAFF	TGTGCCAGCAGTAAACAGGGGGGTACTGAAGCTTTCTTT
TRBV6-6	-	-	TRBJ2-7	CATQDSSYEQYF	TGTGCCACTCAGGACAGTTCCTACGAGCAGTACTTC
TRBV5-1	TRBD2	-	TRBJ2-3	CASSIGLAGDSTDTQYF	TGCGCCAGCAGTATCGGACTAGCGGGGGATAGCACAGATACGCAGTATTTT
TRBV5-1	TRBD2	few	TRBJ2-3	CASSLDGSGVTDTQYF	TGCGCCAGCAGCTTGGATGGTAGCGGGGTCACAGATACGCAGTATTTT
TRBV9	TRBD1	-	TRBJ1-2	CASTRDRGFHGYTF	TGTGCCAGCACCAGGGACAGGGGGTTCCATGGCTACACCTTC
TRBV5-8	-	once	TRBJ2-7	CASSPEDRPSYEQYF	TGTGCCAGCAGCCCGGAAGACAGGCCCTCCTACGAGCAGTACTTC
TRBV5-1	TRBD1	-	TRBJ2-7	CASSLGGQGNYYEQYF	TGCGCCAGCAGCTTGGGGGGACAGGGCAATTACTACGAGCAGTACTTC
TRBV30	-	few	TRBJ1-3	CAWSAGGLGNTIYF	TGTGCCTGGAGTGCCGGGGGACTAGGAAACACCATATATTTT
TRBV6-2/TRBV6-3	-	once	TRBJ2-2	CASSLRGTNTGELFF	TGTGCCAGCAGTTTAAGGGGTACGAACACCGGGGAGCTGTTTTTT
TRBV4-1	TRBD1	-	TRBJ1-2	CASSQVNRDRSPLNYGYTF	TGCGCCAGCAGCCAAGTTAACCGGGACAGATCTCCTCTTAACTATGGCTACACCTTC
TRBV27	-	-	TRBJ1-1	CASSLKGLNTEAFF	TGTGCCAGCAGTTTAAAGGGGCTGAACACTGAAGCTTTCTTT
TRBV7-9	TRBD1	once	TRBJ1-4	CASSSYGQGVTNEKLFF	TGTGCCAGCAGCTCCTATGGACAGGGGGTGACTAATGAAAAACTGTTTTTT
TRBV30	TRBD1	-	TRBJ1-1	CAWTGQANTEAFF	TGTGCCTGGACGGGACAGGCGAACACTGAAGCTTTCTTT
TRBV6-5	TRBD1	-	TRBJ1-3	CASSYGTAGNTIYF	TGTGCCAGCAGTTACGGGACAGCTGGAAACACCATATATTTT
TRBV5-4	TRBD2	-	TRBJ2-1	CASSLAATSGAPEQFF	TGTGCCAGCAGCTTGGCCGCGACTAGCGGGGCCCCTGAGCAGTTCTTC
TRBV11-2	TRBD1	-	TRBJ1-1	CASSETGTGKIAFF	TGTGCCAGCAGCGAGACCGGGACAGGGAAAATAGCTTTCTTT
TRBV19	TRBD1	-	TRBJ1-5	CASRGTGHGYSNQPQHF	TGTGCCAGTAGAGGGACAGGGCACGGGTATAGCAATCAGCCCCAGCATTTT
TRBV5-1	-	-	TRBJ1-6	CASTPEVPSGNSPLHF	TGCGCCAGCACCCCTGAAGTACCGTCCGGGAATTCACCCCTCCACTTT
TRBV5-1	-	few	TRBJ2-2	CASSSSGATTGELFF	TGCGCCAGCAGCAGCTCAGGGGCGACCACCGGGGAGCTGTTTTTT
TRBV4-2	TRBD2	-	TRBJ2-3	CASSQETTSGGGDTQYF	TGTGCCAGCAGCCAAGAGACTACTAGCGGGGGTGGCGATACGCAGTATTTT
TRBV5-1	-	-	TRBJ1-2	CASSLRLEDYGYTF	TGCGCCAGCAGCTTGAGGCTGGAGGACTATGGCTACACCTTC
TRBV10-3	-	-	TRBJ1-5	CAISESSGNSQPQHF	TGTGCCATCAGTGAGTCGTCAGGGAACTCCCAGCCCCAGCATTTT
TRBV9	TRBD1	once	TRBJ1-2	CASSGQTGGYGYTF	TGTGCCAGCAGCGGGCAGACAGGGGGCTATGGCTACACCTTC
TRBV18	TRBD2	-	TRBJ2-2	CASSPGLAAGELFF	TGTGCCAGCTCACCGGGACTAGCAGCCGGGGAGCTGTTTTTT
TRBV11-2	-	-	TRBJ2-2	CASTPYWTGELFF	TGTGCCAGCACCCCCTATTGGACCGGGGAGCTGTTTTTT
TRBV30	-	-	TRBJ1-2	CAWIWGGGNYGYTF	TGTGCCTGGATATGGGGAGGAGGAAACTATGGCTACACCTTC
TRBV5-6	TRBD1	-	TRBJ1-2	CASSNGQGKSYTF	TGTGCCAGCAGCAATGGACAGGGGAAAAGCTACACCTTC
TRBV6-1	TRBD1	-	TRBJ1-5	CASSERGGQGAGQPQHF	TGTGCCAGCAGTGAAAGGGGGGGACAGGGGGCAGGTCAGCCCCAGCATTTT
TRBV20-1	-	-	TRBJ1-2	CSAPSLRGYTF	TGCAGTGCGCCGTCACTGAGGGGCTACACCTTC
TRBV2	TRBD1	-	TRBJ1-5	CASSESTGGYQPQHF	TGTGCCAGCAGTGAATCGACAGGGGGCTATCAGCCCCAGCATTTT
TRBV2	TRBD1	-	TRBJ1-3	CATKDRVSGNTIYF	TGTGCCACTAAGGACAGGGTCTCTGGAAACACCATATATTTT
TRBV6-5	-	few	TRBJ1-2	CASIVTLNRGGYTF	TGTGCCAGCATCGTTACACTCAATAGGGGGGGCTACACCTTC
TRBV18	-	-	TRBJ1-2	CASSLLSDRPSYGYTF	TGTGCCAGCTCACTCCTATCCGACAGGCCCTCCTATGGCTACACCTTC
TRBV6-5	-	-	TRBJ2-3	CASSYLKGNLQYF	TGTGCCAGCAGTTACCTAAAGGGGAACCTGCAGTATTTT
TRBV24-1	TRBD1	-	TRBJ1-5	CATSDRTGLGPQHF	TGTGCCACCAGTGATCGGACAGGGTTAGGGCCCCAGCATTTT
TRBV4-1	-	-	TRBJ1-4	CASSQDLDSPYEKLFF	TGCGCCAGCAGCCAAGACTTGGACAGCCCCTATGAAAAACTGTTTTTT
TRBV30	TRBD1	-	TRBJ1-4	CAWSRDREKLFF	TGTGCCTGGAGTAGGGACAGAGAAAAACTGTTTTTT
TRBV6-1	-	-	TRBJ2-2	CASSNDRRRTGELFF	TGTGCCAGCAGTAACGACAGGAGGAGGACCGGGGAGCTGTTTTTT
TRBV9	TRBD2	-	TRBJ2-2	CASSVRLAGVNTGELFF	TGTGCCAGCAGCGTCCGACTAGCGGGGGTGAACACCGGGGAGCTGTTTTTT
TRBV9	-	-	TRBJ2-1	CASSVAGSHNEQFF	TGTGCCAGCAGCGTAGCGGGGTCACACAATGAGCAGTTCTTC
TRBV5-6	-	-	TRBJ1-2	CASSLGGQTYGYTF	TGTGCCAGCAGCTTGGGAGGACAGACCTATGGCTACACCTTC
TRBV5-6	-	-	TRBJ1-5	CASSFGRGARNQPQHF	TGTGCCAGCAGCTTCGGCCGGGGGGCGAGGAATCAGCCCCAGCATTTT